This record concerns one T cell receptor (beta chain) sequence. Its specificity is unknown. The treatment: randomized to nivolumab then ipilimumab (arm A) or the reverse (arm B). The sample is drawn from a study of sequential checkpoint blockade in melanoma. Study-level background: Patients were randomized 1:1 to nivolumab-then-ipilimumab or ipilimumab-then-nivolumab first-line.

Trimming removed 10 bases at V and 0 bases at J, with 13 bases between. CDR1 is LNHDA, CDR2 SQIVND, per germline (reference sequence). The CDR3 is 13 amino acids. Broader study findings: Response in arm A was associated with pretreatment TIL clonality.

Assay: immunoSEQ multiplex PCR; the TCRdb copy retains only in-frame clones and omits some. The data show 1,500 to 2,000 clones, with about 20% seen just once and about 13% held by the top ten. This receptor was identified in a human donor with melanoma. The sample here was tumor tissue (inferred from file names), taken from a patient given nivolumab and ipilimumab in sequence. J is TRBJ2-7 and V is TRBV19; the D gene is possibly TRBD1 (6 bases). CDR3 sequence reads: CATGDTHSYEQYF. The CDR3 DNA is TGTGCCACCGGGGACACACACTCCTACGAGCAGTACTTC.